What follows are 6 T cell receptor beta chains derived from one specimen sequenced in a study of cytomegalovirus exposure and HLA in healthy donors. Both 60 Vbeta primers and 13 Jbeta primers went into the PCR. TCRdb keeps only in-frame clones here, not all; method: immunoSEQ multiplex PCR. The sample includes approximately 79,000 clones. Sequences were obtained from PBMCs. All receptors come from a man aged 40-55 years in good health and CMV-seronegative.

V gene TRBV4-1 combines with J gene TRBJ1-3; D is undetermined. The V and J ends lost 0 bases and 0 bases respectively, with 9 bases between them. Germline values: CDR1 MGHRA, CDR2 YSYEKL. The CDR3 is 16 amino acids. CDR3 region: CASSQETGYSGNTIYF. The CDR3 bases are TGCGCCAGCAGCCAAGAGACGGGTTACTCTGGAAACACCATATATTTT.

V usage is TRBV11-2 and J usage is TRBJ2-1, with a possible D match to TRBD1 (5 bases). V lost 2 bases and J lost 6, with 8 bases in between. This CDR3 has 13 amino acids. Per the germline V gene, CDR1 is SGHAT and CDR2 is FQNNGV. The CDR3: CASSLTGSNEQFF. CDR3 bases: TGTGCCAGCAGCTTAACAGGATCCAATGAGCAGTTCTTC.

The chain couples TRBV5-6 to TRBJ2-4, with 11 bases identical to TRBD1. From germline, CDR1 is SGHDT and CDR2 YYEEEE. V shed 4 bases and J 7 bases; nucleotides not matched to a gene: 4. This CDR3 has 14 amino acids. The CDR3 loop reads CASSPDRGLNIQYF. The DNA for the CDR3 is TGTGCCAGCAGCCCGGACAGGGGGCTGAACATTCAGTACTTC.

The V gene is TRBV19, the J gene TRBJ2-2; no clear D. Germline values: CDR1 LNHDA, CDR2 SQIVND (reference sequence). V was clipped by 2 bases and J by 2 bases, with 12 bases between them. This CDR3 has 16 residues. The CDR3 DNA follows: TGTGCCAGTAGTATATCTCCAGCGTCCAACACCGGGGAGCTGTTTTTT. Its protein is CASSISPASNTGELFF.

The V gene is TRBV19, the J gene TRBJ1-5; 9 bases are a match to TRBD1. This CDR3 spans 16 amino acids. Germline lookup yields CDR1 LNHDA and CDR2 SQIVND (reference sequence). The ends lost 3 bases at V and 4 bases at J; junction bases unmatched: 7. CDR3 DNA: TGTGCCAGTAGTATCCTCGGGACAGGGCTTAATCAGCCCCAGCATTTT. It specifies CASSILGTGLNQPQHF.

CDR3 coding DNA: TGTGCCAGCAGTTACTCGTACAGGGGACATGAGCAGTTCTTC. As protein: CASSYSYRGHEQFF. V usage is TRBV6-5 and J usage is TRBJ2-1, with 7 nucleotides matching TRBD1. V trimming: 0 bases; J trimming: 8 bases; junction bases outside the gene matches: 4. CDR3 length: 14 residues. Germline V gene lookup returns CDR1 MNHEY and CDR2 SVGAGI.